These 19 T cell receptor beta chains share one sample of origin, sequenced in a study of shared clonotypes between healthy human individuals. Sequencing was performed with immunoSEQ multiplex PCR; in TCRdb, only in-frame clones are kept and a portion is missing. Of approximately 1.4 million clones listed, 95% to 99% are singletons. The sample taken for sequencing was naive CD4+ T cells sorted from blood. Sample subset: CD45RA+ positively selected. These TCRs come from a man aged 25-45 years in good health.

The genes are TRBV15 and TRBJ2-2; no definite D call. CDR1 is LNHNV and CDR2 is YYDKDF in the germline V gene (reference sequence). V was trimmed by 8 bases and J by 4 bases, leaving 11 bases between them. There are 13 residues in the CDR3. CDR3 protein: CATLLRGTGELFF. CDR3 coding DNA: TGTGCCACCCTCCTCCGCGGCACCGGGGAGCTGTTTTTT.

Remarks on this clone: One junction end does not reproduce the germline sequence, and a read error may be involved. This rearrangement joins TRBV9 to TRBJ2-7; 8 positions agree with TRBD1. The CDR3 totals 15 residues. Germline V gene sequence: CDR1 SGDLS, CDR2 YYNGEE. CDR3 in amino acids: CASSVGQGISSEQYF. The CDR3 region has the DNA TGTGCCAGCAGCGTAGGACAGGGGATTTCCTCCGAGCAGTACTTC.

The CDR3 DNA follows: TGTGCCAGTGATACAGGGTACAATCAGCCCCAGCATTTT. It codes for CASDTGYNQPQHF. The chain carries TRBV19 and TRBJ1-5; tentative D call: TRBD1 (6 bases). The CDR3 is 13 residues long. The germline CDR1 and CDR2 sequences are LNHDA and SQIVND (reference sequence). V was clipped by 8 bases and J by 3 bases, with 11 bases between them.

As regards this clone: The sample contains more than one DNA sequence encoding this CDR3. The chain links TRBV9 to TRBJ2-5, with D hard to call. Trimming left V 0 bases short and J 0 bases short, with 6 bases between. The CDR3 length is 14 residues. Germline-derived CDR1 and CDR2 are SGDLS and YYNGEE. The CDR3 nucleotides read TGTGCCAGCAGCGTAGATCCGTACCAAGAGACCCAGTACTTC. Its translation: CASSVDPYQETQYF.

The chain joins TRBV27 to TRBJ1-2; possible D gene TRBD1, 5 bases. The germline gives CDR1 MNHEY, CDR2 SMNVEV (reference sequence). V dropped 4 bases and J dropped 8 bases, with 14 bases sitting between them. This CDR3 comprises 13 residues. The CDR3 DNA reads TGTGCCAGCAGTTCCTATGGCCAGGGCGGCTACACCTTC. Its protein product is CASSSYGQGGYTF.

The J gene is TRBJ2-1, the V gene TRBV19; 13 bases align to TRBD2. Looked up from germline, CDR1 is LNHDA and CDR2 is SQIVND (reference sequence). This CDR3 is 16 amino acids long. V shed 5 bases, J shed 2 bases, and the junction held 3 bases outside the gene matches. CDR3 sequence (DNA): TGTGCCAGTAGTCGGACTAGCGGGAGTACCTACAATGAGCAGTTCTTC. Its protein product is CASSRTSGSTYNEQFF.

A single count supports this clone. CDR3 nucleotide sequence: TGTGCCAGCAGCTTGCCCGCTTCCTACGAGCAGTACTTC. Its protein is CASSLPASYEQYF. The chain recombines TRBV5-6 with TRBJ2-7, with no clear D. Germline V gives CDR1 SGHDT, CDR2 YYEEEE. Trimming stripped 1 base from V and 1 base from J, with 6 bases between. This CDR3 contains 13 residues.

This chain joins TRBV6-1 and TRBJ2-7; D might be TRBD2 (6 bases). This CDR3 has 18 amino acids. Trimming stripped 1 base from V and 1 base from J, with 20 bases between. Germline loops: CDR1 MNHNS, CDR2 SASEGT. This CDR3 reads CASSEVVRGGKESYEQYF. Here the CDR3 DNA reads TGTGCCAGCAGTGAAGTTGTTCGGGGAGGTAAGGAATCCTACGAGCAGTACTTC.

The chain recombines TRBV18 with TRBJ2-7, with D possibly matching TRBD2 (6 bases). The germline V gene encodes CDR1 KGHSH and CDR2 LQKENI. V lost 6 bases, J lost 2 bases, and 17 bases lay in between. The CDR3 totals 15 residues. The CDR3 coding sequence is TGTGCCAGCTCCCCCCCGGGGGAATACCCCTACGAGCAGTACTTC. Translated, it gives CASSPPGEYPYEQYF.

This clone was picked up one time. The CDR3 region is CASSKVDLGTEAFF. CDR3 sequence (DNA): TGTGCCAGCAGCAAAGTGGACCTGGGCACTGAAGCTTTCTTT. V is TRBV4-2 and J is TRBJ1-1; D is unresolved. This CDR3 comprises 14 residues. Germline V gene sequence: CDR1 LGHNA, CDR2 YNFKEQ. The V end was cut by 5 bases, the J end by 4 bases, with 14 bases between.

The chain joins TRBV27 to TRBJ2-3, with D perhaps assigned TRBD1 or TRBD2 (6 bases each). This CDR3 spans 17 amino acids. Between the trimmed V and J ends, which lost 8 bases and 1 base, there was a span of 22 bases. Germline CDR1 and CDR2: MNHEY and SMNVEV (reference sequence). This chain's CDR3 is CASAYVGAASGTDTQYF. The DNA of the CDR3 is TGTGCCAGCGCCTACGTGGGGGCGGCTAGCGGCACAGATACGCAGTATTTT.

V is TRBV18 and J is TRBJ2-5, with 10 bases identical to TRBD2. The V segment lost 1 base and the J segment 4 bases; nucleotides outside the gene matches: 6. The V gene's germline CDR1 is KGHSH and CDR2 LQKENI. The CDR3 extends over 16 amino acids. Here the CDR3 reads CASSPRLAGDGETQYF. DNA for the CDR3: TGTGCCAGCTCACCACGCCTAGCGGGAGATGGAGAGACCCAGTACTTC.

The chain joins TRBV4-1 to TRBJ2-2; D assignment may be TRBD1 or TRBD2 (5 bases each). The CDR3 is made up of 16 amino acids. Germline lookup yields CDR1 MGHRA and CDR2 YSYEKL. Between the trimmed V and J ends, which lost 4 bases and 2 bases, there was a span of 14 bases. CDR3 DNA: TGCGCCAGCAGCCCAAGGGACCGAGGTAACACCGGGGAGCTGTTTTTT. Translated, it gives CASSPRDRGNTGELFF.

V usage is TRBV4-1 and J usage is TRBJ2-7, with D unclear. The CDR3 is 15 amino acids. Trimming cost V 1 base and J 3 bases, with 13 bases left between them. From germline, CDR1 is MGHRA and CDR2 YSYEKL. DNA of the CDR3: TGCGCCAGCAGCCAAGCTGGCCAGGCTCACTACGAGCAGTACTTC. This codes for CASSQAGQAHYEQYF.

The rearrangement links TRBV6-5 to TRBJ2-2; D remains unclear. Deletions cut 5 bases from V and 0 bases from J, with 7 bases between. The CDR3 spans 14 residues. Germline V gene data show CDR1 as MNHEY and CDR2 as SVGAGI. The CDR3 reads CASSPGTNTGELFF. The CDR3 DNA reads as TGTGCCAGCAGTCCGGGTACGAACACCGGGGAGCTGTTTTTT.

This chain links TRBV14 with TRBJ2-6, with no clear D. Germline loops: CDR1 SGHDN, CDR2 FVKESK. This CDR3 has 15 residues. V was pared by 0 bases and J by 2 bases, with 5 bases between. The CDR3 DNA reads TGTGCCAGCAGCCAAGAGGGGACTGGGGCCAACGTCCTGACTTTC. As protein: CASSQEGTGANVLTF.

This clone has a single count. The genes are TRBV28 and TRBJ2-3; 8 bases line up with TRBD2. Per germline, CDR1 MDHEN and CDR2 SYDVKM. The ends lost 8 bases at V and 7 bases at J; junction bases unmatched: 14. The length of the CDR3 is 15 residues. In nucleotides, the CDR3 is TGTGCCAGCGGCTTCGGGGGGGCGCCGCCTTATACGCAGTATTTT. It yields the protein CASGFGGAPPYTQYF.

CDR3 protein: CASSQAGATETQYF. Here the CDR3 DNA reads TGTGCCAGCAGCCAAGCGGGAGCGACAGAGACCCAGTACTTC. The rearrangement links TRBV5-4 to TRBJ2-5, with 8 bases lining up with TRBD2. With V trimmed by 4 bases and J by 4 bases, 6 bases remained unmatched. Germline V gene data show CDR1 as SGHNT and CDR2 as YYREEE (reference sequence). This CDR3 has 14 residues. The full variable domain, rest sourced from reference TRBV5-4 and TRBJ2-5, is ETGVTQSPTHLIKTRGQQVTLRCSSQSGHNTVSWYQQALGQGPQFIFQYYREEENGRGNFPPRFSGLQFPNYSSELNVNALELDDSALYLCASSQAGATETQYFGPGTRLLVL.

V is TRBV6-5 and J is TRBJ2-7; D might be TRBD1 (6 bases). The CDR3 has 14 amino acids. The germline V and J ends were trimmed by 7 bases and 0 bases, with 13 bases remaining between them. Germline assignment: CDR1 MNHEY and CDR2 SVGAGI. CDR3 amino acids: CASKGDFYSYEQYF. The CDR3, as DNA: TGTGCCAGCAAGGGGGATTTCTACTCCTACGAGCAGTACTTC.